This record concerns one TCR beta chain sequence. This table comes from immunoSEQ multiplex PCR, and its TCRdb copy is limited to in-frame clones, with some not included. The repertoire holds over a million clones, with about 77% as singletons. Within Nashville, Tennessee resided all donors, each a Caucasian adult. The data derive from a study of shared clonotypes between healthy human individuals. Study-level information: The donor group consisted of two women and a few men, aged 18 to 49.

The CDR3 sequence is 15 residues long. The V gene's germline CDR1 is SGHTA and CDR2 FQGNSA. Trimming cost V 5 bases and J 2 bases, with 16 bases left between them. The source material was memory CD4+ T cells sorted from blood. Subset described: CD45RA-negative fraction. The V gene is TRBV7-2, the J gene TRBJ2-7; D is perhaps TRBD1 (6 bases). The sequence came from a man in his late teens or twenties in good health. CDR3: CASSPQTGLTYEQYF. The DNA for the CDR3 is TGTGCCAGCAGCCCGCAGACAGGACTGACCTACGAGCAGTACTTC.